This entry is about one T cell receptor beta chain. Sequence at one end of the junction differs from germline and may be a read error. TCRdb re-called the RT-PCR reads through MiXCR, storing one row per CDR3 protein. The profile covers roughly 500,000 distinct CDR3 sequences, with 20% to 25% appearing a single time and 2.5% to 3% taken by the ten largest. The germline gives CDR1 KGHDR, CDR2 SFDVKD. The CDR3 runs to 17 residues. The sample is drawn from a study of response to subunit inactivated influenza vaccine. These data were also reused for a study on T cells expressing NK-cell markers. That investigation notes: Beta-chain TCR cDNA was generated via 5'RACE template switching with UMIs. Sequencing of TCR beta repertoires drew on sorted CD3+CD56+NKG2C+, CD3+CD56+NKG2C- and CD3+CD56-NKG2C+ T cells. Eight donors were sequenced, of whom seven were HCMV-seropositive, while the remaining one was HCMV-seronegative. As a fraction of CD8+ T cells, dominant NKG2C+ clonotypes reached roughly 1.0-7.5% in six donors. The leading position in the CD3+CD56-NKG2C+ fraction of a few donors also went to these clonotypes.

Sequencing used CD4+ T cells sorted from PBMCs, obtained approximately 13 days after vaccination. This receptor was obtained from a man aged 50-60 years who received an inactivated influenza vaccine. This sequence joins TRBV24-1 and TRBJ2-1, with TRBD2 matching 14 bases. CDR3 coding DNA: TGTGCCACCAGTGATCACGGGACTAGCGGGAGTTACAATGAGGAGTTCTTC. Protein: CATSDHGTSGSYNEEFF.